These 10 T cell receptor beta chains originate from one sample sequenced in a study of cytomegalovirus exposure and HLA in healthy donors. Use of 60 Vbeta and 13 Jbeta primers characterized the PCR. TCRdb's table, derived via immunoSEQ multiplex PCR, lists solely in-frame clones and lacks some. Of around 100,000 clones in the sample, roughly four fifths are singletons; the top ten hold under 4%. Sequencing used PBMCs. These TCRs come from a female donor in good health and CMV-seropositive.

The V gene is TRBV4-1, the J gene TRBJ2-7; tentatively, D is TRBD1 (6 bases). Trimming took 3 bases from V and 1 from J, leaving 13 bases between them. The CDR3 spans 15 residues. Looked up from germline, CDR1 is MGHRA and CDR2 is YSYEKL. DNA of the CDR3: TGCGCCAGCAGCCATGAATTGAGGGGGTCCTACGAGCAGTACTTC. Protein product: CASSHELRGSYEQYF.

The genes are TRBV11-2 and TRBJ1-1, with 9 nucleotides matching TRBD1. The germline V gene encodes CDR1 SGHAT and CDR2 FQNNGV. The CDR3 extends over 14 amino acids. Germline trimming cut 1 base from V and 10 bases from J; bases unmatched to any gene: 7. The CDR3 region has the DNA TGTGCCAGCAGCTTAGGGGGACAGGGCATGTTAGCTTTCTTT. It specifies CASSLGGQGMLAFF.

This clone has just a few counts. V and J are TRBV4-1 and TRBJ2-6; 8 bases agree with TRBD1. The length of the CDR3 is 17 residues. CDR1 and CDR2 (germline): MGHRA, YSYEKL. V shed 4 bases and J 0 bases; nucleotides not matched to a gene: 5. The CDR3, as DNA: TGCGCCAGCAGCCCCATTACAGGGGGCTCTGGGGCCAACGTCCTGACTTTC. Amino acid sequence: CASSPITGGSGANVLTF.

The V gene is TRBV6-4, the J gene TRBJ1-5; perhaps TRBD1 as D (6 bases). V lost 0 bases, J lost 9 bases, and 21 bases lay in between. This CDR3 has 17 amino acids. CDR1 and CDR2 from the germline V gene are MRHNA and SNTAGT. The CDR3 loop reads CASSDSIQGRQRWPQHF. The CDR3 DNA reads as TGTGCCAGCAGTGACTCGATACAGGGTAGACAAAGGTGGCCCCAGCATTTT.

In this sample, this clone turned up once. The rearrangement joins TRBV14 to TRBJ2-7; 9 bases match TRBD1. After removal of 4 bases from V and 2 bases from J, the junction contained 6 bases not matched to a gene. Germline loops: CDR1 SGHDN, CDR2 FVKESK. This CDR3 is 15 amino acids long. The CDR3 spells CASSPRTGAAYEQYF. The CDR3 nucleotides read TGTGCCAGCAGCCCCCGGACAGGGGCGGCCTACGAGCAGTACTTC.

CDR3 nucleotides: TGTGCCAGCAGTTTTGCAGGGACTTTGGATGAGCAGTTCTTC. Its protein product is CASSFAGTLDEQFF. The chain links TRBV25-1 to TRBJ2-1, with D possibly TRBD2 on 6 matching bases. Trimming removed 5 bases at V and 8 bases at J, with 16 bases between. Germline values: CDR1 MGHDK, CDR2 SYGVNS. The CDR3 loop spans 14 amino acids. Complete variable domain (other parts from reference TRBV25-1 and TRBJ2-1): EADIYQTPRYLVIGTGKKITLECSQTMGHDKMYWYQQDPGMELHLIHYSYGVNSTEKGDLSSESTVSRIRTEHFPLTLESARPSHTSQYLCASSFAGTLDEQFFGPGTRLTVL.

This clone was detected once. V is TRBV19 and J is TRBJ1-4, with a weak D call TRBD1 (6 bases). V lost 3 bases and J lost 5, with 10 bases in between. CDR3 length equals 14 residues. CDR1 LNHDA and CDR2 SQIVND come from the germline V gene (reference sequence). The CDR3 reads CASSITGQNEKLFF. The CDR3 DNA follows: TGTGCCAGTAGTATTACCGGACAGAATGAAAAACTGTTTTTT.

The sample holds a few counts of this clone. The chain has TRBV5-1 and TRBJ1-6; 7 bases match TRBD1. Germline V gene sequence: CDR1 SGHRS, CDR2 YFSETQ. Losses at the gene ends were 0 bases for V and 7 bases for J; bases not matched to a gene: 4. The CDR3 covers 15 residues. The chain's CDR3 is CASSLGQGVNSPLHF. The CDR3 nucleotides are TGCGCCAGCAGCTTGGGACAGGGAGTCAATTCACCCCTCCACTTT.

The table lists this clone with a few counts. The V and J genes are TRBV7-8 and TRBJ1-1; D is ambiguous. V lost 0 bases and J 0 bases, leaving 11 bases between the germline ends. The CDR3 consists of 16 residues. Germline CDR1 is SGHVS and CDR2 is FQNEAQ. For the CDR3, the DNA is TGTGCCAGCAGCTTAGCTCGAAGCCGGTTGAACACTGAAGCTTTCTTT. This gives the protein CASSLARSRLNTEAFF.

A single count supports this clone. This chain joins TRBV27 and TRBJ1-4; D call uncertain. The germline V gene has CDR1 MNHEY and CDR2 SMNVEV (reference sequence). The V gene lost 6 bases and the J gene lost 4 bases, with 9 bases spanning the gap. The CDR3 is 13 amino acids. The DNA of the CDR3 is TGTGCCAGCAGCCTGCAGTTTAATGAAAAACTGTTTTTT. Amino acids: CASSLQFNEKLFF. Full variable domain (rest looked up from reference TRBV27 and TRBJ1-4): EAQVTQNPRYLITVTGKKLTVTCSQNMNHEYMSWYRQDPGLGLRQIYYSMNVEVTDKGDVPEGYKVSRKEKRNFPLILESPSPNQTSLYFCASSLQFNEKLFFGSGTQLSVL.